This T cell receptor (beta chain) was sequenced for a study of blood T cells in healthy people across ages. A second PCR, run for about 7 to 11 cycles, used a sample-barcoded 5' primer plus a J-beta primer mix. One entry per CDR3 protein, called by TCRdb with MiXCR from the 5' RACE reads. This sample has 800,000 to 950,000 distinct CDR3 sequences; about 29% occur once, and the top ten carry approximately 10%. Study results and limitations: A strong correlation between TCR beta diversity and naive T cell percentage was seen. Unknown CMV status may confound age-related changes in expanded clones.

To note about this clonotype: Its antigen is as yet unknown.

The sample was also reused in another study, on T cells of mothers and their children. That paper adds: Donors were three healthy Caucasian mothers and their six children. Relative to unrelated pairs, biologically related mother-child dyads exhibited marginally greater, non-significant overlap.

This clonotype originated in a woman aged 40 to 55 in good health. The specimen was blood.

The CDR3 nucleotides are TGTGCCAGCAGCCCGGGGGGCCTCAATACGCAGTATTTT. As protein: CASSPGGLNTQYF. This sequence joins TRBV7-3 and TRBJ2-3; possibly TRBD2 for D (7 bases). This CDR3 contains 13 residues. V lost 5 bases to trimming and J lost 7 bases, with 13 bases between them. CDR1 and CDR2 (germline): SGHTA, FQGTGA.